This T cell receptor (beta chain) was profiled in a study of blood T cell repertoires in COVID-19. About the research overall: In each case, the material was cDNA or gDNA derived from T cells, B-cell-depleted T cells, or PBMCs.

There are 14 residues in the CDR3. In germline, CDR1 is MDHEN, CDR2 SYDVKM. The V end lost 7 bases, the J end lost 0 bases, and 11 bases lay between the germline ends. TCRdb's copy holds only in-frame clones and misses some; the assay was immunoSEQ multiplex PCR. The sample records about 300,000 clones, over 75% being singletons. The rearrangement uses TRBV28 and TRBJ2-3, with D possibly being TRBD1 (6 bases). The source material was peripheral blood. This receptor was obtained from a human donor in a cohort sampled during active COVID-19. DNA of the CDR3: TGTGCCAGCATCCGGACAGCTAGCACAGATACGCAGTATTTT. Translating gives CASIRTASTDTQYF.